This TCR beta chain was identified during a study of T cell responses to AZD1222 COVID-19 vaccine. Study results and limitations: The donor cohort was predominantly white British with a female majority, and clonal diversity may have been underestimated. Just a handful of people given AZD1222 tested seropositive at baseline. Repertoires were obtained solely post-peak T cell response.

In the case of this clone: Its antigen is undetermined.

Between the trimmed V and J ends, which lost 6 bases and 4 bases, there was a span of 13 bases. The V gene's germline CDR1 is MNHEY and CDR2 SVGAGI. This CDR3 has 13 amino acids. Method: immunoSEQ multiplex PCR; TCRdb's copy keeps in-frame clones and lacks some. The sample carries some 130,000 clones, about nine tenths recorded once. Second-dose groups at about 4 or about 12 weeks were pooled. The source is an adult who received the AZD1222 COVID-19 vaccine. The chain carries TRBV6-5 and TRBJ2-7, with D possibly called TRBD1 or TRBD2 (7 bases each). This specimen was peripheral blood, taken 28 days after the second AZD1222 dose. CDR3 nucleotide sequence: TGTGCCAGCAGCACCAGGGGGGGATACGAGCAGTACTTC. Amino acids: CASSTRGGYEQYF.